This TCR beta chain was observed in a study of T cell responses to AZD1222 COVID-19 vaccine. A word on this clone: Antigen specificity is unknown.

Germline V gene data show CDR1 as SGHTA and CDR2 as FQGTGA. With 1 base clipped from V and 0 bases from J, the junction kept 2 bases outside the gene matches. The CDR3 spans 17 residues. The table came from immunoSEQ multiplex PCR; TCRdb's copy has only in-frame clones and leaves some out. The sample lists 150,000 or so clones; about 92% were seen once. Findings of the study overall: Mostly white British, mostly female donors; authors suggested clonal diversity may be underestimated.

The chain has TRBV7-3 and TRBJ2-2; 10 bases are shared with TRBD2. This material consisted of peripheral blood, taken 28 days after the second AZD1222 dose. This sequence was found in an adult who received the AZD1222 COVID-19 vaccine. CDR3 sequence: CASSLIAGGPNTGELFF. The CDR3 DNA reads as TGTGCCAGCAGCTTAATAGCGGGAGGCCCGAACACCGGGGAGCTGTTTTTT.